The clone carrying this TCR beta chain occurred once. TCRdb's table, derived via immunoSEQ multiplex PCR, lists solely in-frame clones and lacks some. The top ten clones hold over 1% of a sample with approximately 27,000 clones, 81% of them seen once. The CDR3 length is 12 residues. Germline V lookup: CDR1 LNHDA, CDR2 SQIVND (reference sequence). Trimming shortened V by 6 bases and J by 8 bases, and 13 bases separated the two germline ends. This specimen belongs to a study of preoperative IRX-2 immunotherapy in early breast cancer. Described treatment: preoperative locoregional IRX-2 cytokine immunotherapy. Preoperative locoregional IRX-2 cytokine immunotherapy was tested in the phase Ib source study.

The sequenced sample was lymph node tissue, obtained after IRX-2 immunotherapy. The rearrangement links TRBV19 to TRBJ1-2, with unresolved D. This receptor was taken from a human donor with breast cancer. In DNA form, the CDR3 reads TGTGCCAGTAGAACGGACCAAGGGGGCTACACCTTC. Residues: CASRTDQGGYTF.